The 9 T cell receptor beta chains below were found in one sample sequenced in a study of shared clonotypes between healthy human individuals. TCRdb's copy holds only in-frame clones and misses some; the assay was immunoSEQ multiplex PCR. Altogether some 980,000 clones are present, around three quarters being singletons, with the ten largest covering approximately 1.5%. The specimen sequenced was memory CD4+ T cells sorted from blood. Subset specified: CD45RA-negative fraction. The source is a man aged 18 to 35 in good health.

The rearrangement uses TRBV5-6 and TRBJ1-1; no clear D. Looked up from germline, CDR1 is SGHDT and CDR2 is YYEEEE. The germline V and J ends were trimmed by 0 bases and 0 bases, with 9 bases remaining between them. This CDR3 spans 15 amino acids. The CDR3 sequence: CASSLAAYMNTEAFF. The CDR3 nucleotides read TGTGCCAGCAGCTTGGCGGCCTATATGAACACTGAAGCTTTCTTT.

The V call is TRBV7-6, the J call TRBJ2-5, with a tentative D call TRBD2 (5 bases). Germline V lookup: CDR1 SGHVS, CDR2 FNYEAQ. Trimming took 3 bases from V and 5 from J, leaving 19 bases between them. There are 16 residues in the CDR3. CDR3 protein: CASSFTRPETGETQYF. In DNA, the CDR3 is TGTGCCAGCAGCTTCACTCGGCCGGAGACGGGGGAGACCCAGTACTTC. The whole variable domain, remainder taken from reference TRBV7-6 and TRBJ2-5, is GAGVSQSPRYKVTKRGQDVALRCDPISGHVSLYWYRQALGQGPEFLTYFNYEAQQDKSGLPNDRFSAERPEGSISTLTIQRTEQRDSAMYRCASSFTRPETGETQYFGPGTRLLVL.

On this clone: Since a much larger clone is just one base distant, this may be a read error. CDR3 loop: CASTSTDTQYF. The CDR3 nucleotides read TGTGCCAGCACCTCCACAGATACGCAGTATTTT. The chain carries TRBV7-2 and TRBJ2-3; D unclear. Germline V CDR1 and CDR2: SGHTA, FQGNSA. This CDR3 comprises 11 residues. V gave up 7 bases and J gave up 2 bases, with 4 bases separating them.

In this sample, this clone turned up a few times. The rearrangement joins TRBV7-9 to TRBJ2-1, with a weak D call TRBD1 (5 bases). The germline gives CDR1 SEHNR, CDR2 FQNEAQ (reference sequence). The V and J ends lost 9 bases and 4 bases respectively, with 7 bases between them. The CDR3 contains 11 residues. The CDR3 sequence is CASNRYNEQFF. The CDR3 coding sequence is TGTGCCAGTAACAGGTACAATGAGCAGTTCTTC.

The chain recombines TRBV7-2 with TRBJ2-1, with 9 bases lining up with TRBD2. Per the germline V gene, CDR1 is SGHTA and CDR2 is FQGNSA. CDR3 length: 16 amino acids. The J segment lost 4 bases and the V segment lost 0 bases, leaving 4 bases of the junction unmatched. CDR3 sequence: CASSLASSGRYNEQFF. The CDR3 nucleotides are TGTGCCAGCAGCTTAGCGAGTAGCGGGAGATACAATGAGCAGTTCTTC.

The gene calls are TRBV7-9 and TRBJ2-1; either TRBD1 or TRBD2 may fit D (5 bases each). In germline, CDR1 is SEHNR, CDR2 FQNEAQ (reference sequence). With 6 bases removed from V and 7 bases from J, the gap between germline ends came to 22 bases. The CDR3 extends over 16 amino acids. The CDR3 DNA reads TGTGCCAGCAGTACCCTCGGGGCGGGCCTTCTGAATGAGCAGTTCTTC. This codes for CASSTLGAGLLNEQFF.

The chain couples TRBV18 to TRBJ1-4; D perhaps matches TRBD1 (6 bases). In germline, CDR1 is KGHSH, CDR2 LQKENI. Trimming took 6 bases from V and 7 from J, leaving 21 bases between them. There are 16 residues in the CDR3. The CDR3 coding sequence is TGTGCCAGCTCCCCGCGGTCGAATAGGGGGGCTGAAAAACTGTTTTTT. Translation: CASSPRSNRGAEKLFF.

This chain's CDR3 is CASSPTGAYEQYF. The CDR3 DNA is TGTGCCAGCAGCCCAACAGGGGCCTACGAGCAGTACTTC. The gene calls are TRBV7-6 and TRBJ2-7; 7 positions agree with TRBD1. The CDR3 loop spans 13 amino acids. Germline trimming cut 5 bases from V and 2 bases from J; bases unmatched to any gene: 3. Germline V gene data show CDR1 as SGHVS and CDR2 as FNYEAQ.

The chain recombines TRBV2 with TRBJ2-5; 16 nucleotides agree with TRBD2. Germline values: CDR1 SNHLY, CDR2 FYNNEI. The V and J ends lost 7 bases and 2 bases, in that order; junction bases with no gene match: 1. CDR3 length: 15 amino acids. The CDR3 DNA reads as TGTGCCAGCACGGGACTAGCGGGAGGGCAAGAGACCCAGTACTTC. This codes for CASTGLAGGQETQYF.